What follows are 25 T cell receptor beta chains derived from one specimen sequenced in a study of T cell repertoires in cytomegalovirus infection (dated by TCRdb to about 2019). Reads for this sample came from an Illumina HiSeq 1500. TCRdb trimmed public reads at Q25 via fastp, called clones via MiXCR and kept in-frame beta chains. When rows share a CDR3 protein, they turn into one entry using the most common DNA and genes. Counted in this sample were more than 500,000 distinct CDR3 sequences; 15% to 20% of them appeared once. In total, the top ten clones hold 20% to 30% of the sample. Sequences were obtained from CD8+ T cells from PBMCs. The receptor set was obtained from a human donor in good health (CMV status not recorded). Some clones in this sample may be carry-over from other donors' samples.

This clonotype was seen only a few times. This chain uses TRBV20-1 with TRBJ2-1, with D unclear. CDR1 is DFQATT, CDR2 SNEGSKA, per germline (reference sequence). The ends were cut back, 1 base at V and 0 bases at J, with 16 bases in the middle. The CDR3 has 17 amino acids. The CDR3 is CSARAPKVAFSYNEQFF. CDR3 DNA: TGCAGTGCTAGAGCCCCTAAGGTAGCTTTCTCCTACAATGAGCAGTTCTTC.

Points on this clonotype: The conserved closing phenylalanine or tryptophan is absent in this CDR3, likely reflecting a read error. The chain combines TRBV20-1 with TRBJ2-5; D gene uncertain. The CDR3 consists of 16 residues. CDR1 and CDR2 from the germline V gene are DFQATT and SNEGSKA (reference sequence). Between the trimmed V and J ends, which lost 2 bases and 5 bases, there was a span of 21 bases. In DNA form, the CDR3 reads TGCAGTGCTAGATCTCGGGTCAGGACCTATGAGGAGACCCAGTACTTA. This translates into CSARSRVRTYEETQYL.

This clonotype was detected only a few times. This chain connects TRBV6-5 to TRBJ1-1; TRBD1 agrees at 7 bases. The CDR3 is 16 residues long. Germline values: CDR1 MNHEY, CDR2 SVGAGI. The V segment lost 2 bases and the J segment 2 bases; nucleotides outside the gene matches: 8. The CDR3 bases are TGTGCCAGCAGTTACCCCAGACAGGGTGGCAACACTGAAGCTTTCTTT. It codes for CASSYPRQGGNTEAFF.

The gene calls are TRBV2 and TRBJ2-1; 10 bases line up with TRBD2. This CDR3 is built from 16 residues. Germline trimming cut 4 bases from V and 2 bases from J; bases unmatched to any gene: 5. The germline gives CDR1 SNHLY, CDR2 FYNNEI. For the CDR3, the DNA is TGTGCCAGCAGTGGCACCCTAGCGGGGGCCTACAATGAGCAGTTCTTC. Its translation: CASSGTLAGAYNEQFF.

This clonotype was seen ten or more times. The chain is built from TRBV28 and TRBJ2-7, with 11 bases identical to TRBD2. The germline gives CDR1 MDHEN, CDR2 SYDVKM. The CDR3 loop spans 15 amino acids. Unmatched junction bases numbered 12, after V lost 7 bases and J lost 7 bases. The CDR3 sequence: CASKGLAEGLIEQYF. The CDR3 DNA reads TGTGCCAGCAAGGGACTAGCGGAGGGGTTAATAGAGCAGTACTTC.

The CDR3 sequence: CAWSLRDNPYEQYF. As DNA, the CDR3 is TGTGCCTGGAGTCTCAGGGACAACCCATACGAGCAGTACTTC. V is TRBV30 and J is TRBJ2-7, with TRBD1 as a possible D gene (6 bases). The CDR3 sequence is 14 residues long. Germline V gives CDR1 GTSNPN, CDR2 SVGIG (reference sequence). V dropped 2 bases and J dropped 4 bases, with 15 bases sitting between them. The variable domain in full, completed from reference TRBV30 and TRBJ2-7, reads SQTIHQWPATLVQPVGSPLSLECTVEGTSNPNLYWYRQAAGRGLQLLFYSVGIGQISSEVPQNLSASRPQDRQFILSSKKLLLSDSGFYLCAWSLRDNPYEQYFGPGTRLTVT.

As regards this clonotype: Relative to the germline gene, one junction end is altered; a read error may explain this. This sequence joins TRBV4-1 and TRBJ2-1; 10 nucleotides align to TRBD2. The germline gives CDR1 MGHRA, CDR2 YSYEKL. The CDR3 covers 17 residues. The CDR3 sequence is CASSQEQTSGAYNEQFF. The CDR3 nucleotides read TGTGCCAGCAGCCAAGAACAAACTAGCGGGGCCTACAATGAGCAGTTCTTC.

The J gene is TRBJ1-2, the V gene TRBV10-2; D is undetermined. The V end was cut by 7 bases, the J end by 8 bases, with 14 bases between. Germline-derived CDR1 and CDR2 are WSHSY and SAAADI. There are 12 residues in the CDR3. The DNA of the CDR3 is TGCGCCAGCATAGGTCTCGAGAGGGGCTACACCTTC. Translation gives CASIGLERGYTF.

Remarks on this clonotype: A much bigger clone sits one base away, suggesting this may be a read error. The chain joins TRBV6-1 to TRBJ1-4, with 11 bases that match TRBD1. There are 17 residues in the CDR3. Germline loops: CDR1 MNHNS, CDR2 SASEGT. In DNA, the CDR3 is TGTGCCAGCAGTGAATTGTCGAGGGACAGGGGGTATGAAAAACCGTTTTTT. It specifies CASSELSRDRGYEKPFF.

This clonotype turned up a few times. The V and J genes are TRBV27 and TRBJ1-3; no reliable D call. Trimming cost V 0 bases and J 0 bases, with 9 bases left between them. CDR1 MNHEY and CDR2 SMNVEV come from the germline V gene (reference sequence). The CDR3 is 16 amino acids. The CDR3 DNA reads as TGTGCCAGCAGTTTATCGCGCGGCGACTCTGGAAACACCATATATTTT. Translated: CASSLSRGDSGNTIYF.

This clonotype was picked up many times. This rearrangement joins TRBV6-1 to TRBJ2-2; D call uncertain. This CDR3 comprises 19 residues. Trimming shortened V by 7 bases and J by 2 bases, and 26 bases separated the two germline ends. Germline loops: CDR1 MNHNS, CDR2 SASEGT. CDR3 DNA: TGTGCCAGCATGACCCCAGGTGTCCCCCCGAGAATTAACACCGGGGAGCTGTTTTTT. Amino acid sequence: CASMTPGVPPRINTGELFF.

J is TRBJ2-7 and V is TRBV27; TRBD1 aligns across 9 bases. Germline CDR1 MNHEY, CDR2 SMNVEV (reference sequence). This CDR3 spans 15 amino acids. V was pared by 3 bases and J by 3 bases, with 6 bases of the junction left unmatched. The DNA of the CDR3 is TGTGCCAGCAGTTTTAATGGACAGGGGTTCTACGAGCAGTACTTC. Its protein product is CASSFNGQGFYEQYF.

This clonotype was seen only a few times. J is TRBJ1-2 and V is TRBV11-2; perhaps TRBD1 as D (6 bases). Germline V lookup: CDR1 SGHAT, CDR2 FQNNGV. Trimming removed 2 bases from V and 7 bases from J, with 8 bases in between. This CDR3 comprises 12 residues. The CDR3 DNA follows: TGTGCCAGCAGCTTACCGGGGGCTGGCTACACCTTC. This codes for CASSLPGAGYTF.

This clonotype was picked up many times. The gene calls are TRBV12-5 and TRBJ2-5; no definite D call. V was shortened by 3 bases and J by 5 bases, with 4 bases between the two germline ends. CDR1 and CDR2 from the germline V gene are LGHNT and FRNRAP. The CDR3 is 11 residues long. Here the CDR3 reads CASGLGETQYF. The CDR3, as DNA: TGTGCTAGTGGTTTAGGGGAGACCCAGTACTTC.

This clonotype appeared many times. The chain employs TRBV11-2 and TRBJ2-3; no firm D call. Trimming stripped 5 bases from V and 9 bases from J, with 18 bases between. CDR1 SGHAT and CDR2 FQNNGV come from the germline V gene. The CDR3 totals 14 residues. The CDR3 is CASSHLDGTPTQYF. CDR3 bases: TGTGCCAGCAGCCACTTGGACGGAACCCCCACGCAGTATTTT.

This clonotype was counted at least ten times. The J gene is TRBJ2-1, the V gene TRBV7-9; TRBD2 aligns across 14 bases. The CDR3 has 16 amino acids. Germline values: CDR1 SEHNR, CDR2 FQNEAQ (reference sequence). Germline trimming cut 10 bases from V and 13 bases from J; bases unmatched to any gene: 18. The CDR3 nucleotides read TGTGCCATCCCCGACAAGACTAGCGGGAGGGCCGGGCCCCAGTTCTTC. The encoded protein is CAIPDKTSGRAGPQFF.

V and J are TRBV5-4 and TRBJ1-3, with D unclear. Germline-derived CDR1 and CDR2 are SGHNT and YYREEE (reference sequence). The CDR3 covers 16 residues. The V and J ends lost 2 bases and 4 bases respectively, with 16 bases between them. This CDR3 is CASSLDLQEEGNTIYF. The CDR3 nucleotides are TGTGCCAGCAGCTTAGACCTCCAGGAAGAAGGAAACACCATATATTTT.

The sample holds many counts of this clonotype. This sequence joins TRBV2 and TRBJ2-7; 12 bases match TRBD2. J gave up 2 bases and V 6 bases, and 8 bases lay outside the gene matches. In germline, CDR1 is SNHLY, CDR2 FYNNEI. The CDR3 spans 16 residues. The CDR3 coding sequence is TGTGCCAGCAGAGCGACTAGCGGGAGAGCCGCCTACGAGCAGTACTTC. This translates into CASRATSGRAAYEQYF. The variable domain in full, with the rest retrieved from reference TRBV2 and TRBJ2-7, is EPEVTQTPSHQVTQMGQEVILRCVPISNHLYFYWYRQILGQKVEFLVSFYNNEISEKSEIFDDQFSVERPDGSNFTLKIRSTKLEDSAMYFCASRATSGRAAYEQYFGPGTRLTVT.

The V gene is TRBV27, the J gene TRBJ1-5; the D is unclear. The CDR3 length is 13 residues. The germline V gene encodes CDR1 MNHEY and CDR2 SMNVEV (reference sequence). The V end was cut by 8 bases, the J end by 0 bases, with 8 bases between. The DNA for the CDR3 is TGTGCCAGCGGGCCGTATAGCAATCAGCCCCAGCATTTT. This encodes CASGPYSNQPQHF.

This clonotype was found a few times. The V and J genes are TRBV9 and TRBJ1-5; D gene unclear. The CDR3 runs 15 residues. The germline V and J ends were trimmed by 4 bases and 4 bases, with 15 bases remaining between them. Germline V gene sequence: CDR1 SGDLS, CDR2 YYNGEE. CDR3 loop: CASSPSWTPNQPQHF. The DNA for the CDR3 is TGTGCCAGCAGCCCCTCCTGGACCCCTAATCAGCCCCAGCATTTT.

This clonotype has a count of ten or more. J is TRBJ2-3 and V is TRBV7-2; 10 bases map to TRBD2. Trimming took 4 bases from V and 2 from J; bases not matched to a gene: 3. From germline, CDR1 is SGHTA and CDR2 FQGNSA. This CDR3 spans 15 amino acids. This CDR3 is CASSSTSGVTDTQYF. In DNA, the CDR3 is TGTGCCAGCAGCTCAACTAGCGGGGTCACAGATACGCAGTATTTT.

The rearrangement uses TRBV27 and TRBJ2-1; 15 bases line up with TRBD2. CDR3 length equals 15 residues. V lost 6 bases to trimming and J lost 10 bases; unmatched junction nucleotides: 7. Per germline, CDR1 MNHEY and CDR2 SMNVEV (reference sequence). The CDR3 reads CASSSGLAGGWEQFF. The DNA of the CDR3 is TGTGCCAGCAGCTCGGGACTAGCGGGAGGATGGGAGCAGTTCTTC.

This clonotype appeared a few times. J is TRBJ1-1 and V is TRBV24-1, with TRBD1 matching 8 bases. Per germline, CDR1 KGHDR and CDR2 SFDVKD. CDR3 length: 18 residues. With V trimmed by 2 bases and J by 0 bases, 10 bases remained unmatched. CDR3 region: CATSDCDRGLGMNTEAFF. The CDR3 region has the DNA TGTGCCACCAGTGATTGTGACAGGGGTTTGGGTATGAACACTGAAGCTTTCTTT.

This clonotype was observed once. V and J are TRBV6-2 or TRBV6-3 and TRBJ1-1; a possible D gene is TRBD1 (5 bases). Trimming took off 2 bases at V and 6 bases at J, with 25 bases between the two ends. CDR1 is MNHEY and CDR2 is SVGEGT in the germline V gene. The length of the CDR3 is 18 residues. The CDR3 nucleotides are TGTGCCAGCAGTTACCCGGGCAATCGAAGGGACGATTGGGCTGAAGCTTTCTTT. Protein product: CASSYPGNRRDDWAEAFF.

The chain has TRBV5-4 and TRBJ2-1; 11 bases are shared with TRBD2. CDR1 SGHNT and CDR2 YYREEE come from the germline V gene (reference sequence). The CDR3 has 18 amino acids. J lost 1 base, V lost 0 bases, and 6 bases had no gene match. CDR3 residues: CASSLAGTSGRSYNEQFF. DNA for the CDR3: TGTGCCAGCAGCTTGGCCGGGACTAGCGGAAGGTCCTACAATGAGCAGTTCTTC. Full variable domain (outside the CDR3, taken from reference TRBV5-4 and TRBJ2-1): ETGVTQSPTHLIKTRGQQVTLRCSSQSGHNTVSWYQQALGQGPQFIFQYYREEENGRGNFPPRFSGLQFPNYSSELNVNALELDDSALYLCASSLAGTSGRSYNEQFFGPGTRLTVL.